The 23 T cell receptor beta chains below all came from one sample that was sequenced in a study of cytomegalovirus exposure and HLA in healthy donors. Vbeta (60) and Jbeta (13) primers were used in the PCR. Repertoires were generated with immunoSEQ multiplex PCR, while TCRdb's copy carries only in-frame clones and drops some. The data show some 100,000 clones, about 73% seen once. Sequences were obtained from PBMCs. The origin of the receptors is a middle-aged woman in good health and CMV-seropositive.

The chain links TRBV19 to TRBJ1-1; possibly TRBD1 for D (5 bases). V lost 6 bases and J lost 1, with 12 bases in between. The germline gives CDR1 LNHDA, CDR2 SQIVND (reference sequence). The CDR3 contains 14 residues. Here the CDR3 reads CASRVVGGNTEAFF. The CDR3 nucleotides are TGTGCCAGTAGGGTCGTGGGGGGGAACACTGAAGCTTTCTTT.

This chain connects TRBV7-9 to TRBJ2-7; TRBD1 matches at 7 bases. CDR3 length equals 14 residues. V dropped 5 bases and J dropped 0; count of bases not matched to a gene: 4. Per the germline V gene, CDR1 is SEHNR and CDR2 is FQNEAQ (reference sequence). CDR3 sequence: CASSPGDSSYEQYF. CDR3 nucleotides: TGTGCCAGCAGCCCCGGGGACAGCTCCTACGAGCAGTACTTC.

A remark on this clone: Other nucleotide sequences in the sample specify the same CDR3. J is TRBJ1-1 and V is TRBV2, with 8 bases matching TRBD1. The trim removed 6 bases at V and 6 bases at J, leaving 15 bases unmatched. Germline CDR1 and CDR2: SNHLY and FYNNEI. This CDR3 is 16 amino acids long. Here the CDR3 DNA reads TGTGCCAGCAGCGCCCAGGGGGCCCAGCAGGGGTCTGAAGCTTTCTTT. Encoded protein: CASSAQGAQQGSEAFF.

This clone was counted once. The J gene is TRBJ2-3, the V gene TRBV7-2, with TRBD2 identical over 13 bases. The junction had 9 bases not matched to a gene; V was cut back by 2 bases and J by 4 bases. The CDR3 totals 18 residues. In germline, CDR1 is SGHTA, CDR2 FQGNSA. The CDR3 loop reads CASSLWGTSGNRADTQYF. For the CDR3, the DNA is TGTGCCAGCAGCTTATGGGGGACTAGCGGGAATCGCGCAGATACGCAGTATTTT.

This chain uses TRBV19 with TRBJ1-1; D is perhaps TRBD1 (6 bases). The ends were cut back, 5 bases at V and 0 bases at J, with 16 bases in the middle. The CDR3 has 16 residues. CDR1 is LNHDA and CDR2 is SQIVND in the germline V gene (reference sequence). The CDR3 reads CASSRWTEFMNTEAFF. Here the CDR3 DNA reads TGTGCCAGTAGTCGGTGGACAGAGTTCATGAACACTGAAGCTTTCTTT.

The V call is TRBV5-8, the J call TRBJ2-3, with 14 bases matching TRBD2. Germline trimming cut 2 bases from V and 0 bases from J; bases unmatched to any gene: 11. The germline V gene encodes CDR1 SGHTS and CDR2 YDEGEE. The length of the CDR3 is 20 residues. The CDR3 DNA sequence: TGTGCCAGCAGCTTTGGGCGACTAGCGGGAGGGCGGGCTAGCACAGATACGCAGTATTTT. It encodes CASSFGRLAGGRASTDTQYF.

This rearrangement joins TRBV9 to TRBJ2-3; the match to TRBD2 covers 12 bases. V trimming: 5 bases; J trimming: 5 bases; junction bases outside the gene matches: 9. The germline V gene has CDR1 SGDLS and CDR2 YYNGEE. The CDR3 has 16 amino acids. CDR3 region: CASSGASGRAGDTQYF. As DNA, the CDR3 is TGTGCCAGCAGTGGCGCTAGCGGGAGGGCCGGAGATACGCAGTATTTT.

J is TRBJ2-1 and V is TRBV4-3, with 8 bases identical to TRBD2. V gave up 1 base and J gave up 8 bases; unmatched junction bases: 1. CDR3 length: 13 amino acids. CDR1 and CDR2 from the germline V gene are LGHNA and YSLEER. CDR3 protein: CASSQAGGYEQFF. The CDR3 DNA reads TGCGCCAGCAGCCAAGCGGGAGGGTATGAGCAGTTCTTC.

This clone was detected a few times. The identical CDR3 is also encoded by other nucleotide sequences in the sample. The genes are TRBV19 and TRBJ1-1; TRBD1 might be the D (5 bases). The CDR3 length is 15 residues. V was cut by 5 bases and J by 2 bases, with 15 bases left in between. The V gene's germline CDR1 is LNHDA and CDR2 SQIVND (reference sequence). CDR3: CASSLAPRVNTEAFF. CDR3 DNA sequence: TGTGCCAGTAGTTTAGCCCCCAGGGTCAACACTGAAGCTTTCTTT.

The chain combines TRBV19 with TRBJ1-1; 8 bases match TRBD1. Trimming at V came to 5 bases and at J to 8 bases, leaving 1 base not matched to a gene. Germline V gene lookup returns CDR1 LNHDA and CDR2 SQIVND (reference sequence). The CDR3 is made up of 11 amino acids. CDR3 coding DNA: TGTGCCAGTAGTCGGACAGGGGAAGCTTTCTTT. This sequence encodes CASSRTGEAFF.

This chain links TRBV4-1 with TRBJ2-7, with 8 bases identical to TRBD2. This CDR3 comprises 13 residues. The V gene end was trimmed by 4 bases and the J gene end by 4 bases; junction bases not matched to a gene: 3. Germline V gene lookup returns CDR1 MGHRA and CDR2 YSYEKL. This CDR3 is CASSPGLAYEQYF. In DNA, the CDR3 is TGCGCCAGCAGCCCCGGACTAGCTTACGAGCAGTACTTC.

This chain links TRBV5-1 with TRBJ2-7; D unresolved. The CDR3 has 13 amino acids. Trimming left V 0 bases short and J 3 bases short, with 7 bases between. Germline lookup yields CDR1 SGHRS and CDR2 YFSETQ. The chain's CDR3 is CASSLGQDYEQYF. CDR3 DNA: TGCGCCAGCAGCTTGGGGCAAGACTACGAGCAGTACTTC.

J is TRBJ1-2 and V is TRBV18; 7 bases agree with TRBD1. In germline, CDR1 is KGHSH, CDR2 LQKENI. The length of the CDR3 is 16 residues. The V segment lost 3 bases and the J segment 11 bases; nucleotides outside the gene matches: 18. The CDR3 DNA reads as TGTGCCAGCTCACCGGACGGCCGACCCGGTGAGGGGGCTTACACCTTC. This gives the protein CASSPDGRPGEGAYTF.

This clone was counted between two and nine times. CDR3 sequence (DNA): TGTGCTAGTGGTTGGTGGACAGGGGGGAACACTGAAGCTTTCTTT. It encodes CASGWWTGGNTEAFF. V and J are TRBV12-5 and TRBJ1-1; 10 nucleotides match TRBD1. J was trimmed by 1 base and V by 4 bases; bases with no gene match: 3. CDR1 and CDR2 (germline): LGHNT, FRNRAP. This CDR3 region has 15 residues.

The chain couples TRBV27 to TRBJ1-5; 7 bases are shared with TRBD1. The CDR3 is made up of 14 amino acids. The germline CDR1 and CDR2 sequences are MNHEY and SMNVEV (reference sequence). Trimming took 3 bases from V and 6 from J; bases not matched to a gene: 5. The CDR3, as DNA: TGTGCCAGCAGTTTTACAGGGGTGGGTCAGCCCCAGCATTTT. Translation: CASSFTGVGQPQHF.

The chain employs TRBV10-3 and TRBJ1-5; no definite D call. The germline V and J ends were trimmed by 4 bases and 6 bases, with 13 bases remaining between them. Per the germline V gene, CDR1 is ENHRY and CDR2 is SYGVKD. The CDR3 covers 14 residues. DNA of the CDR3: TGTGCCATCAGTGCGGACTCTTCGAGTCAGCCCCAGCATTTT. The encoded protein is CAISADSSSQPQHF.

This chain links TRBV14 with TRBJ2-3, with D maybe TRBD2 (5 bases). Trimming shortened V by 3 bases and J by 0 bases, and 13 bases separated the two germline ends. The CDR3 consists of 16 residues. CDR1 is SGHDN, CDR2 FVKESK, per germline. CDR3 nucleotide sequence: TGTGCCAGCAGCCAGGCTGGGAGAACTAGCACAGATACGCAGTATTTT. Translating it yields CASSQAGRTSTDTQYF.

The J gene is TRBJ1-2, the V gene TRBV9; the D gene is possibly TRBD1 (5 bases). This CDR3 spans 17 amino acids. From germline, CDR1 is SGDLS and CDR2 YYNGEE. V lost 4 bases and J lost 8, with 27 bases in between. The CDR3 DNA reads as TGTGCCAGCAGCTCGAGGGGTGGGGAAGGATGGGCGGGGGGCTACACCTTC. This translates into CASSSRGGEGWAGGYTF.

The V and J genes are TRBV5-1 and TRBJ2-6; 11 nucleotides line up with TRBD1. The CDR3 is made up of 18 amino acids. Losses at the gene ends were 1 base for V and 2 bases for J; bases not matched to a gene: 5. Germline CDR1 is SGHRS and CDR2 is YFSETQ. The CDR3 sequence is CASSLTGQGATGANVLTF. Written as DNA, the CDR3 is TGCGCCAGCAGCTTGACTGGACAGGGGGCGACTGGGGCCAACGTCCTGACTTTC.

The chain has TRBV11-2 and TRBJ2-3, with D possibly being TRBD1 (5 bases). The CDR3 loop spans 14 amino acids. V dropped 5 bases and J dropped 3 bases, with 12 bases sitting between them. Germline-derived CDR1 and CDR2 are SGHAT and FQNNGV. CDR3 amino acids: CASSVKGPTDTQYF. The CDR3 bases are TGTGCCAGCAGCGTTAAGGGGCCGACAGATACGCAGTATTTT.

This clone was seen a handful of times. The J gene is TRBJ2-7, the V gene TRBV4-3; 10 bases line up with TRBD1. CDR1 and CDR2 from the germline V gene are LGHNA and YSLEER. There are 16 residues in the CDR3. J gave up 3 bases and V 4 bases, and 9 bases lay outside the gene matches. The CDR3 loop reads CASSPGAGQGFYEQYF. As DNA, the CDR3 is TGCGCCAGCAGCCCTGGTGCGGGACAGGGGTTCTACGAGCAGTACTTC.

The J gene is TRBJ2-7, the V gene TRBV7-8; possible D gene TRBD2, 5 bases. The CDR3 totals 14 residues. From germline, CDR1 is SGHVS and CDR2 FQNEAQ. Trimming removed 0 bases at V and 4 bases at J, with 10 bases between. CDR3 in amino acids: CASSLAPGLYEQYF. The CDR3 nucleotides read TGTGCCAGCAGCTTAGCCCCGGGATTATACGAGCAGTACTTC.

CDR3 sequence (DNA): TGTGCCAGCAGTTGGACACACACCGGGGAGCTGTTTTTT. Encoded protein: CASSWTHTGELFF. V usage is TRBV5-6 and J usage is TRBJ2-2, with TRBD1 as a possible D gene (5 bases). The V and J ends lost 5 bases and 3 bases respectively, with 8 bases between them. Germline loops: CDR1 SGHDT, CDR2 YYEEEE. The length of the CDR3 is 13 residues.